This T cell receptor beta chain appears in the sequencing data of a study of T cell responses to AZD1222 COVID-19 vaccine. Points from the study as a whole: Spike-specific TCR breadth rose after two AZD1222 doses, and depth rose as well. Females made up more of the donors, who were largely white British, and clonal diversity may have come out too low. Targeting of unmutated variant regions was reportedly seen in nearly half of spike-specific TCRs.

Note on this clone: Its target is not known.

The repertoire was sequenced with immunoSEQ multiplex PCR; TCRdb's copy has only in-frame clones and lacks some. This table holds 250,000 to 300,000 clones, roughly 93% found once. Looked up from germline, CDR1 is LGHNA and CDR2 is YNFKEQ. The CDR3 has 16 amino acids. With 4 bases clipped from V and 0 bases from J, the junction kept 6 bases outside the gene matches. Second doses that came at about 4 or about 12 weeks were put together. The sequence derives from an adult who received the AZD1222 COVID-19 vaccine. This rearrangement joins TRBV4-2 to TRBJ1-2; 9 bases are a match to TRBD1. The input for sequencing was peripheral blood, taken 28 days after the second AZD1222 dose. Written as DNA, the CDR3 is TGTGCCAGCAGCCGTAACAGGGGGCTCACTAACTATGGCTACACCTTC. Its translation is CASSRNRGLTNYGYTF.